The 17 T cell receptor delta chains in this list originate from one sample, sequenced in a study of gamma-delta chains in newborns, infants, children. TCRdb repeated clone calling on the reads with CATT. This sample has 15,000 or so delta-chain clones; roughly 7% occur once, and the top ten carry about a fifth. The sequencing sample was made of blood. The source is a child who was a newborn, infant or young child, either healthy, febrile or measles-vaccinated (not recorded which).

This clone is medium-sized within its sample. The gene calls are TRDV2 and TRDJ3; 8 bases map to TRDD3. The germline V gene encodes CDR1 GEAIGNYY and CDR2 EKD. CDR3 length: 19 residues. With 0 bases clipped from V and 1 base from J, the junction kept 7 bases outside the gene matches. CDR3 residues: CACDTAYGGYSWDTRQMFF. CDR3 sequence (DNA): TGTGCCTGTGACACCGCGTACGGGGGATATTCCTGGGACACCCGACAGATGTTTTTC.

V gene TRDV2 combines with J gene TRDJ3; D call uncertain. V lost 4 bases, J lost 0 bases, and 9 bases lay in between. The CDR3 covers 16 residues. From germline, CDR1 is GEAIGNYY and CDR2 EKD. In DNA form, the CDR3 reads TGTGCCTGTGAGGTAGGTGCCTCCTGGGACACCCGACAGATGTTTTTC. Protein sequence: CACEVGASWDTRQMFF.

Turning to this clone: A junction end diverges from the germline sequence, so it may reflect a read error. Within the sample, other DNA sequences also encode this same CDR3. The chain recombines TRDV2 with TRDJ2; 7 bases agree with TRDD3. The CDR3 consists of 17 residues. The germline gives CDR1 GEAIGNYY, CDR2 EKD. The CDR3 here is CACDPLGIRALTAQLFF. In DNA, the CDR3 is TGCGCCTGTGACCCACTGGGGATAAGGGCTTTGACAGCACAACTCTTCTTT.

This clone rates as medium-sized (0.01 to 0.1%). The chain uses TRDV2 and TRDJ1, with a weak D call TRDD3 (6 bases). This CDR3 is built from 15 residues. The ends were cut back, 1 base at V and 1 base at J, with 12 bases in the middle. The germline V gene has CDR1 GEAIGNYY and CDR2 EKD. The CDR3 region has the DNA TGTGCCTGTGACACGTTGGGGGTTCCCACCGATAAACTCATCTTT. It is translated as CACDTLGVPTDKLIF.

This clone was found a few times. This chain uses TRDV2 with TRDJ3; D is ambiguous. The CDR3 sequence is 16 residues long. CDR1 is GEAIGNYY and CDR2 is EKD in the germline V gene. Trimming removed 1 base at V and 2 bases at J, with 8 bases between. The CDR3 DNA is TGTGCCTGTGACACATGGACGGCCTGGGACACCCGACAGATGTTTTTC. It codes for CACDTWTAWDTRQMFF.

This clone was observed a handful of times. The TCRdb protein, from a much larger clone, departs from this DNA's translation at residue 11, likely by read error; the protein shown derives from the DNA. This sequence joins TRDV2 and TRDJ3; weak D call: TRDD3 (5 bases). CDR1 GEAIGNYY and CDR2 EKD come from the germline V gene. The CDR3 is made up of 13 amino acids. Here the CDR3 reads CACDTWDTRQRFF. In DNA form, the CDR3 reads TGCGCCTGTGACACCTGGGACACCCGACAGAGGTTTTTC.

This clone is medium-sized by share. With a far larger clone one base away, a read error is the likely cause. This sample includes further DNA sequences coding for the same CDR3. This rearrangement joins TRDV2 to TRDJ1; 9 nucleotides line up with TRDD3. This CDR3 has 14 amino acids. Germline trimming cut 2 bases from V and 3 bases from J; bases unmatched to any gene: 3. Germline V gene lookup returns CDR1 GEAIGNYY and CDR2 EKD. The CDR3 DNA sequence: TGTGCCTGTGACATACTGGGGGACGCCGATAAACTCATCTTT. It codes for CACDILGDADKLIF.

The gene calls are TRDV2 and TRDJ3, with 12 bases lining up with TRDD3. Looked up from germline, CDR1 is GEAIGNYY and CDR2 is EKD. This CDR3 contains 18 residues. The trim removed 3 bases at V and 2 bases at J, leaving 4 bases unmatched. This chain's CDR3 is CACDPLGDTTWDTRQMFF. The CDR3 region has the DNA TGTGCCTGTGACCCACTGGGGGATACCACCTGGGACACCCGACAGATGTTTTTC.

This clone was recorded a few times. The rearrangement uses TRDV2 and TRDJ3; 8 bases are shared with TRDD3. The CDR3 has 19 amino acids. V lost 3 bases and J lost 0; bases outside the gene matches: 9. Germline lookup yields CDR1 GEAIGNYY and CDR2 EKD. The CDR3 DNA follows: TGTGCCTGTGACGCCGTACTGGGGGCCCGCTCCTGGGACACCCGACAGATGTTTTTC. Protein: CACDAVLGARSWDTRQMFF.

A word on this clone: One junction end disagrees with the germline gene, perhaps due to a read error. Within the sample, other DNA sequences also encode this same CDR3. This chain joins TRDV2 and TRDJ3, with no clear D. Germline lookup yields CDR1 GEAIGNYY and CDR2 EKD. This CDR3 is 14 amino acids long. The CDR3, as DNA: TGTGCCTGTGACACGTATTGGGACACCCGACAGATGTTCTTC. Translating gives CACDTYWDTRQMFF.

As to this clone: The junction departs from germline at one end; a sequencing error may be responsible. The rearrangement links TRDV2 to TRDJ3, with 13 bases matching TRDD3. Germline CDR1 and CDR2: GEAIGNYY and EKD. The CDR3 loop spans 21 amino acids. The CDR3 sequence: CACGLVLGDTYFSWDTRRMFF. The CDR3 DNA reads TGTGCCTGTGGCCTTGTACTGGGGGATACGTACTTCTCCTGGGACACCCGACGGATGTTTTTC.

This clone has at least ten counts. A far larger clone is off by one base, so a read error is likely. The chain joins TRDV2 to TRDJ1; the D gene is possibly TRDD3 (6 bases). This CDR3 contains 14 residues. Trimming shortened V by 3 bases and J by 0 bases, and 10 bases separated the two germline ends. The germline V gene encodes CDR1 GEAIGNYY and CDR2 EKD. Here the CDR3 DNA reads TGTGCCTGTGACTCCTGGGGATACACCGATAAACTCATCTTT. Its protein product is CACDSWGYTDKLIF.

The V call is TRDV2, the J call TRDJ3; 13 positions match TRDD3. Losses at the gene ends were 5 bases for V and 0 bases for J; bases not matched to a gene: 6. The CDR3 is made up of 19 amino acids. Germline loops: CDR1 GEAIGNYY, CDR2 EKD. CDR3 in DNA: TGTGCCTGTGTACTGGGGGATACGACGAGCTCCTGGGACACCCGACAGATGTTTTTC. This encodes CACVLGDTTSSWDTRQMFF.

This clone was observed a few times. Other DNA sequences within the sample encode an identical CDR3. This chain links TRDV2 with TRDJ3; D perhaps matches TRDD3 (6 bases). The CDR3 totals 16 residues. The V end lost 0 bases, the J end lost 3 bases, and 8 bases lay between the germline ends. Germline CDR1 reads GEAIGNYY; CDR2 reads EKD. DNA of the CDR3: TGTGCCTGTGACACCGTGGGATACTGGGACACCCGACAGATGTTTTTC. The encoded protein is CACDTVGYWDTRQMFF.

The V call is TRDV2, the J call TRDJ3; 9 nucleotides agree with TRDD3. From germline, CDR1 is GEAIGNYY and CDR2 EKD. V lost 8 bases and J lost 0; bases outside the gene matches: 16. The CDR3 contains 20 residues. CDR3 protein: CAFGTVLGDSLSWDTRQMFF. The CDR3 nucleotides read TGTGCCTTTGGCACCGTACTGGGGGACTCCCTCTCCTGGGACACCCGACAGATGTTTTTC.

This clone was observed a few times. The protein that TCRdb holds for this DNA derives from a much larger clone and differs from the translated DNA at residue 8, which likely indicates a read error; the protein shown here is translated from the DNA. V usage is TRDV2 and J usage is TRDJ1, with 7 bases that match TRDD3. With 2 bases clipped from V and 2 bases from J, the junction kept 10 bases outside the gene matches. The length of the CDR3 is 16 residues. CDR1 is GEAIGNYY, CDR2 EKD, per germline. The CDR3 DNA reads TGTGCCTGTGACATACTGGGGAAAGGGAGTACCGATAAACTCATCTTT. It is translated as CACDILGKGSTDKLIF.

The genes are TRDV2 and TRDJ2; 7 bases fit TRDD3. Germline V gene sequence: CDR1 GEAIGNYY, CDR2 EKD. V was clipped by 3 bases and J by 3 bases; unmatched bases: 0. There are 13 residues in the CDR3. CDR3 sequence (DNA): TGTGCCTGTGACGGGATACTGACAGCACAACTCTTCTTT. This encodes CACDGILTAQLFF.